The 11 T cell receptor beta chains presented below share a single source sample, sequenced in a study of blood T cell repertoires in COVID-19. Generated by immunoSEQ multiplex PCR, the TCRdb table keeps only in-frame clones and is missing some. The sample lists roughly 280,000 clones, approximately 89% occurring once. Sequenced: PBMCs or T cells enriched from blood (not recorded which). Receptors were obtained from a woman aged 60 to 75 who had recovered from COVID-19.

This chain links TRBV5-1 with TRBJ1-2; D gene unclear. In germline, CDR1 is SGHRS, CDR2 YFSETQ. V shed 0 bases and J shed 6 bases, with 9 bases lying between them. This CDR3 is 13 amino acids long. CDR3: CASSLASVDGYTF. CDR3 nucleotides: TGCGCCAGCAGCTTGGCGAGTGTAGATGGCTACACCTTC.

The chain uses TRBV30 and TRBJ1-5; D gene ambiguous. The V end lost 1 base, the J end lost 4 bases, and 11 bases lay between the germline ends. Germline CDR1 is GTSNPN and CDR2 is SVGIG (reference sequence). The length of the CDR3 is 14 residues. As DNA, the CDR3 is TGTGCCTGGAGTGGTATGGCCAGGAATCAGCCCCAGCATTTT. Translation: CAWSGMARNQPQHF.

The chain uses TRBV28 and TRBJ2-7; maybe TRBD1 (6 bases). The V gene lost 7 bases and the J gene lost 3 bases, with 10 bases spanning the gap. The CDR3 has 12 amino acids. CDR1 MDHEN and CDR2 SYDVKM come from the germline V gene. The DNA for the CDR3 is TGTGCCAGCAACAAAGGGGGCTACGAGCAGTACTTC. It translates to CASNKGGYEQYF.

V and J are TRBV29-1 and TRBJ1-5; tentative D call: TRBD1 (5 bases). CDR3 length equals 12 residues. The V end lost 6 bases, the J end lost 4 bases, and 10 bases lay between the germline ends. The germline V gene has CDR1 SQVTM and CDR2 ANQGSEA. CDR3 amino acids: CSVGEVNQPQHF. The DNA for the CDR3 is TGCAGCGTGGGGGAGGTGAATCAGCCCCAGCATTTT.

The chain carries TRBV18 and TRBJ2-1, with a possible D match to TRBD1 (5 bases). CDR3 length: 15 amino acids. Trimming removed 5 bases at V and 1 base at J, with 12 bases between. The V gene's germline CDR1 is KGHSH and CDR2 LQKENI. This chain's CDR3 is CASSKTAYSYNEQFF. DNA for the CDR3: TGTGCCAGCTCAAAGACAGCCTATTCCTACAATGAGCAGTTCTTC.

The chain is built from TRBV28 and TRBJ1-2; 10 nucleotides line up with TRBD1. This CDR3 contains 14 residues. V gave up 3 bases and J gave up 4 bases; unmatched junction bases: 2. Germline V gene lookup returns CDR1 MDHEN and CDR2 SYDVKM. The CDR3 reads CASSLGQGTYGYTF. CDR3 sequence (DNA): TGTGCCAGCAGTTTGGGACAGGGGACCTATGGCTACACCTTC.

The chain is built from TRBV30 and TRBJ1-4, with unresolved D. The CDR3 extends over 11 amino acids. The germline gives CDR1 GTSNPN, CDR2 SVGIG (reference sequence). The V and J ends lost 1 base and 14 bases respectively, with 11 bases between them. CDR3 region: CAWSGNRGLFF. The CDR3 nucleotides read TGTGCCTGGAGTGGGAACCGCGGGCTGTTTTTT.

CDR3 sequence reads: CASSPRTPGFYEQYF. CDR3 nucleotides: TGTGCCAGCAGTCCTCGGACCCCGGGATTCTACGAGCAGTACTTC. The chain has TRBV28 and TRBJ2-7; D might be TRBD2 (5 bases). Germline V gives CDR1 MDHEN, CDR2 SYDVKM. V lost 5 bases to trimming and J lost 3 bases, with 17 bases between them. The CDR3 runs 15 residues. Full variable domain (missing parts from reference TRBV28 and TRBJ2-7): DVKVTQSSRYLVKRTGEKVFLECVQDMDHENMFWYRQDPGLGLRLIYFSYDVKMKEKGDIPEGYSVSREKKERFSLILESASTNQTSMYLCASSPRTPGFYEQYFGPGTRLTVT.

The chain links TRBV5-1 to TRBJ2-2; 7 nucleotides match TRBD1. The germline V gene has CDR1 SGHRS and CDR2 YFSETQ. Trimming took 1 base from V and 8 from J; bases not matched to a gene: 8. This CDR3 has 15 amino acids. CDR3 sequence: CASSLQDRSRGELFF. CDR3 in DNA: TGCGCCAGCAGCTTGCAGGACAGGTCCCGGGGGGAGCTGTTTTTT.

The genes are TRBV5-4 and TRBJ2-1; the D is unclear. V was trimmed by 4 bases and J by 14 bases, leaving 16 bases between them. Per the germline V gene, CDR1 is SGHNT and CDR2 is YYREEE (reference sequence). The CDR3 is made up of 12 amino acids. The CDR3, as DNA: TGTGCCAGCAGCACTACCCCTTCCTCGGAGTTCTTC. This encodes CASSTTPSSEFF.

This clone was counted many times. The chain is built from TRBV4-2 and TRBJ2-2; TRBD2 aligns across 10 bases. CDR1 and CDR2 from the germline V gene are LGHNA and YNFKEQ. This CDR3 is 15 amino acids long. V was pared by 1 base and J by 4 bases, with 0 bases of the junction left unmatched. The CDR3 nucleotides are TGTGCCAGCAGCCAAGGGACTAGCGGCACCGGGGAGCTGTTTTTT. Its translation is CASSQGTSGTGELFF.